This TCR beta chain originates from a study of cytomegalovirus exposure and HLA in healthy donors. Of note for this clone: The antigen remains undetermined.

Germline loops: CDR1 SEHNR, CDR2 FQNEAQ (reference sequence). This CDR3 region has 15 residues. The ends were cut back, 5 bases at V and 5 bases at J, with 18 bases in the middle. Findings of the study overall: In most subjects, TCR beta sequences reportedly gave accurate predictions of HLA-A and HLA-B alleles. Per a later analysis, 15,000 to 20,000 TCR beta sequences showed association with HLA alleles at 0.05 false discovery rate.

The PCR used 60 Vbeta and 13 Jbeta primers. Sequencing was performed with immunoSEQ multiplex PCR; in TCRdb, only in-frame clones are kept and a portion is missing. The sample holds roughly 110,000 clones; more than 60% are singletons and the top ten take roughly 6.5%. Sequenced material: PBMCs. This receptor was taken from a woman in her forties or fifties in good health and CMV-seropositive. The V gene is TRBV7-9, the J gene TRBJ1-2; tentatively, D is TRBD1 (5 bases). This CDR3 is CASSTPGREVYGYTF. In DNA form, the CDR3 reads TGTGCCAGCAGCACCCCCGGCAGGGAGGTATATGGCTACACCTTC.